This T cell receptor beta chain is drawn from a study of blood T cell repertoires in COVID-19. At the level of the study: Samples taken during acute and convalescent COVID-19 were collected in the United States, Italy and Spain.

The method was immunoSEQ multiplex PCR; TCRdb's version includes in-frame clones alone and lacks a portion of them. The repertoire holds around 310,000 clones, with approximately 91% as singletons. The ends were cut back, 1 base at V and 9 bases at J, with 7 bases in the middle. The CDR3 has 13 residues. Participants, 18 to 89 years old, spanned some 23 US areas. Participant reports of clinical history set cohort assignment. What the recovered Cohort 3 donors had was two negative PCRs, clearance, or symptom resolution. This sequence originates from a middle-aged woman who had recovered from COVID-19. Source material: PBMCs or T cells enriched from blood (not recorded which). The chain joins TRBV12-3 or TRBV12-4 to TRBJ1-6; TRBD1 is a possible D gene (5 bases). As DNA, the CDR3 is TGTGCCAGCAGTTTAGTCGGGGGTTCACCCCTCCACTTT. It is translated as CASSLVGGSPLHF.